This TCR beta chain was retrieved from a study of Graves' ophthalmopathy and Graves' hyperthyroidism. Whole-study findings and limits: Blood repertoires reportedly contained most expanded thyroid clonotypes above 0.001 frequency.

As for this clonotype: Antigen: not known.

The V and J ends lost 6 bases and 3 bases respectively, with 11 bases between them. This CDR3 has 13 amino acids. None of the included patients had other autoimmune diseases, uncontrolled infections, pregnancy or lactation, as these led to exclusion. Diagnosis used clinical symptoms, serum thyroxine, TRAb, thyroid ultrasound and orbital computed tomography. RNA transcripts provided the template for amplifying TCR beta CDR3 regions. The library came from an HTBI-primed first-round RT-PCR and a second-round multiplex PCR. TCRdb passed the multiplex PCR reads through MiXCR, listing each CDR3 protein once. The repertoire holds 150,000 to 200,000 distinct CDR3 sequences, less than 45% seen once, with roughly 6% in the top ten.

V gene TRBV12-3 or TRBV12-4 combines with J gene TRBJ1-2, with a tentative D call TRBD1 (5 bases). The receptor was derived from a woman in her thirties or forties with Graves' ophthalmopathy. The sequenced sample was peripheral blood. This chain's CDR3 is CASRKTADYGYTF. The CDR3 nucleotides are TGTGCCAGCAGGAAGACAGCGGACTATGGCTACACCTTC.